The subject of this entry is one T cell receptor (beta chain). The authors sequenced TCR beta from blood CD8+ and CD4+ T cells. Controls matched for age and sex were healthy donors. Negative isolation yielded CD4+ and CD8+ T cells, and FACS enriched TEMRA cells. Per germline, CDR1 SGHTA and CDR2 FQGNSA. The CDR3 runs 12 residues. The ends were cut back, 2 bases at V and 9 bases at J, with 8 bases in the middle. Reverse transcription of about 0.5 to 1 ug RNA was carried out with random hexamers. The CDR3 of TCR beta was amplified by immunoSEQ multiplex PCR across 54 Vbeta and 13 Jbeta. TCRdb re-derived calls from the immunoSEQ multiplex PCR reads in MiXCR, one entry per CDR3 protein. The table shows 100,000 to 150,000 distinct CDR3 sequences, with 90% to 95% occurring only once. The data belong to a study of CD8 T cells in Susac syndrome.

The J gene is TRBJ1-5, the V gene TRBV7-2; D unresolved. The sequencing sample was made of CD4+ T cells from PBMCs. The sequence derives from a human donor in good health. For the CDR3, the DNA is TGTGCCAGCAGCTTACTCTCCGGGCCCCAGCATTTT. Translated, it gives CASSLLSGPQHF.